Shown below are 31 T cell receptor beta chains from a single sample sequenced in a study of blood T cell repertoires in COVID-19. Generated by immunoSEQ multiplex PCR, the TCRdb table keeps only in-frame clones and is missing some. Of 180,000 or so clones listed, 80% to 90% are singletons. The sample was peripheral blood. Receptors originate from a woman aged 60-75 years with COVID-19, enrolled during active disease.

J is TRBJ2-3 and V is TRBV2, with D possibly being TRBD2 (5 bases). V gave up 7 bases and J gave up 3 bases, with 14 bases separating them. There are 14 residues in the CDR3. Germline V gene sequence: CDR1 SNHLY, CDR2 FYNNEI. CDR3 sequence (DNA): TGTGCCAGCACACGGCGGGTACGGACAGATACGCAGTATTTT. Amino acids: CASTRRVRTDTQYF.

The chain couples TRBV19 to TRBJ1-3; D not certain. V was cut by 8 bases and J by 0 bases, with 11 bases left in between. Germline values: CDR1 LNHDA, CDR2 SQIVND (reference sequence). The CDR3 has 14 amino acids. The CDR3 DNA follows: TGTGCCAGTTTAGCACGCCGCTCTGGAAACACCATATATTTT. Protein: CASLARRSGNTIYF.

The genes are TRBV4-2 and TRBJ2-3; 11 bases fit TRBD2. J lost 3 bases, V lost 4 bases, and 12 bases had no gene match. There are 18 residues in the CDR3. Germline assignment: CDR1 LGHNA and CDR2 YNFKEQ. CDR3 loop: CASSPRGTSGTLTDTQYF. CDR3 bases: TGTGCCAGCAGCCCCCGAGGGACTAGCGGCACATTGACAGATACGCAGTATTTT.

V and J are TRBV7-9 and TRBJ2-5; a possible D gene is TRBD2 (6 bases). The CDR3 contains 14 residues. The germline CDR1 and CDR2 sequences are SEHNR and FQNEAQ (reference sequence). With 5 bases removed from V and 6 bases from J, the gap between germline ends came to 16 bases. This chain's CDR3 is CASSPGLSTQTQYF. CDR3 coding DNA: TGTGCCAGCAGCCCGGGACTCTCTACCCAGACCCAGTACTTC.

Note on this clone: A junction boundary mismatches the germline segment, possibly from a read error. This chain connects TRBV7-7 to TRBJ2-5; the D gene is possibly TRBD1 (6 bases). The CDR3 length is 15 residues. CDR1 and CDR2 (germline): SSHAT, FNYEAQ (reference sequence). The CDR3 region is CASSPQGQQQETQYF. CDR3 DNA sequence: TGTGCTAGCAGCCCCCAAGGACAGCAGCAAGAGACCCAGTACTTC.

This sequence joins TRBV7-2 and TRBJ2-2; D might be TRBD1 (8 bases). The CDR3 is made up of 15 amino acids. V lost 5 bases and J 5 bases, leaving 15 bases between the germline ends. The germline V gene has CDR1 SGHTA and CDR2 FQGNSA. The CDR3 sequence is CASSRNRGGTGELFF. CDR3 in DNA: TGTGCCAGCAGCCGTAACAGGGGGGGGACCGGGGAGCTGTTTTTT. Looking up the rest from reference TRBV7-2 and TRBJ2-2 gives the full variable domain: GAGVSQSPSNKVTEKGKDVELRCDPISGHTALYWYRQSLGQGLEFLIYFQGNSAPDKSGLPSDRFSAERTGGSVSTLTIQRTQQEDSAVYLCASSRNRGGTGELFFGEGSRLTVL.

The rearrangement joins TRBV4-3 to TRBJ2-7, with 9 bases identical to TRBD2. The CDR3 extends over 17 amino acids. V shed 1 base and J 6 bases; nucleotides not matched to a gene: 13. The germline V gene encodes CDR1 LGHNA and CDR2 YSLEER. For the CDR3, the DNA is TGCGCCAGCAGCCAAGCCTATCGGGCGGGAGGGCCCCTCGAGCAGTACTTC. It is translated as CASSQAYRAGGPLEQYF.

The V and J genes are TRBV6-5 and TRBJ1-3, with a tentative D call TRBD1 (6 bases). CDR3 size: 15 residues. Germline V gene lookup returns CDR1 MNHEY and CDR2 SVGAGI. The V gene lost 2 bases and the J gene lost 7 bases, with 15 bases spanning the gap. The CDR3 here is CASSYGPDRLNTIYF. CDR3 nucleotide sequence: TGTGCCAGCAGTTACGGCCCCGACAGGTTGAACACCATATATTTT.

This clone was seen more than once but under ten times. This chain connects TRBV5-1 to TRBJ1-1, with D unresolved. The V gene's germline CDR1 is SGHRS and CDR2 YFSETQ. The CDR3 runs 13 residues. The germline V and J ends were trimmed by 4 bases and 0 bases, with 7 bases remaining between them. CDR3 sequence reads: CASSGGMNTEAFF. The CDR3 DNA follows: TGCGCCAGCAGCGGAGGCATGAACACTGAAGCTTTCTTT.

The chain carries TRBV11-2 and TRBJ1-6; 7 nucleotides match TRBD1. Per germline, CDR1 SGHAT and CDR2 FQNNGV. V shed 0 bases and J 8 bases; nucleotides not matched to a gene: 7. This CDR3 spans 16 amino acids. CDR3 loop: CASSLDIRGRHSPLHF. The CDR3 DNA is TGTGCCAGCAGCTTAGACATCAGGGGGAGGCATTCACCCCTCCACTTT.

V usage is TRBV7-8 and J usage is TRBJ1-2; tentatively, D is TRBD1 (5 bases). The CDR3 contains 16 residues. Germline-derived CDR1 and CDR2 are SGHVS and FQNEAQ. Trimming stripped 5 bases from V and 3 bases from J, with 19 bases between. CDR3 nucleotide sequence: TGTGCCAGCAGCCCCCACGGGGGTCTAGGCGACTATGGCTACACCTTC. Its protein product is CASSPHGGLGDYGYTF.

This clone was seen just once. The chain combines TRBV7-9 with TRBJ1-2; tentative D call: TRBD1 (5 bases). CDR1 SEHNR and CDR2 FQNEAQ come from the germline V gene (reference sequence). V lost 0 bases and J 6 bases, leaving 11 bases between the germline ends. The CDR3 covers 14 residues. The CDR3 loop is CASSLAPGRNGYTF. The CDR3 DNA reads TGTGCCAGCAGCTTAGCGCCAGGGCGGAATGGCTACACCTTC.

This clone was seen more than once but under ten times. The chain has TRBV5-3 and TRBJ1-1; TRBD1 matches at 7 bases. TRBV5-3 is an open reading frame, and its role is uncertain. The CDR3 extends over 15 amino acids. With 1 base clipped from V and 5 bases from J, the junction kept 8 bases outside the gene matches. For the CDR3, the DNA is TGTGCCAGAAGCTTGAATGCACAGGGGAAGACTGAAGCTTTCTTT. It is translated as CARSLNAQGKTEAFF.

This sequence joins TRBV19 and TRBJ1-1; 8 bases are a match to TRBD1. Per germline, CDR1 LNHDA and CDR2 SQIVND (reference sequence). The CDR3 is 15 amino acids. V shed 2 bases and J 1 base; nucleotides not matched to a gene: 3. The CDR3 nucleotides are TGTGCCAGTAGTATATCGGGGACAGGGAACACTGAAGCTTTCTTT. Its translation: CASSISGTGNTEAFF.

This sequence joins TRBV29-1 and TRBJ1-3; D possibly corresponds to TRBD1 (6 bases). From germline, CDR1 is SQVTM and CDR2 ANQGSEA. CDR3 length equals 15 residues. V was shortened by 1 base and J by 0 bases, with 10 bases between the two germline ends. This CDR3 is CSVEGTADSGNTIYF. CDR3 DNA: TGCAGCGTTGAAGGGACAGCGGACTCTGGAAACACCATATATTTT. Based on the CDR3 plus reference TRBV29-1 and TRBJ1-3, the full variable domain is SAVISQKPSRDICQRGTSLTIQCQVDSQVTMMFWYRQQPGQSLTLIATANQGSEATYESGFVIDKFPISRPNLTFSTLTVSNMSPEDSSIYLCSVEGTADSGNTIYFGEGSWLTVV.

V is TRBV6-5 and J is TRBJ2-5, with a possible D match to TRBD1 (6 bases). The CDR3 loop spans 13 amino acids. Germline V gives CDR1 MNHEY, CDR2 SVGAGI. The ends were cut back, 2 bases at V and 5 bases at J, with 9 bases in the middle. This CDR3 is CASSYDRRETQYF. The CDR3, as DNA: TGTGCCAGCAGTTACGACAGGCGGGAGACCCAGTACTTC.

The rearrangement joins TRBV19 to TRBJ2-7, with D unclear. Looked up from germline, CDR1 is LNHDA and CDR2 is SQIVND (reference sequence). CDR3 size: 11 residues. With 9 bases removed from V and 2 bases from J, the gap between germline ends came to 8 bases. CDR3 sequence: CASPTAYEQYF. The CDR3 DNA reads as TGTGCCAGCCCCACGGCCTACGAGCAGTACTTC.

The chain uses TRBV7-2 and TRBJ2-2; TRBD1 agrees at 9 bases. The CDR3 is 16 residues long. V was clipped by 5 bases and J by 6 bases; unmatched bases: 10. Germline CDR1 SGHTA, CDR2 FQGNSA. CDR3 loop: CASSASRDRAAGELFF. The CDR3 DNA reads as TGTGCCAGCAGCGCAAGCCGGGACAGGGCGGCCGGGGAGCTGTTTTTT.

The genes are TRBV11-3 and TRBJ2-1; D gene unclear. Germline V lookup: CDR1 SGHNT, CDR2 YENEEA. Trimming took off 1 base at V and 4 bases at J, with 8 bases between the two ends. The CDR3 totals 14 residues. The CDR3 region is CASSLGPRYNEQFF. The CDR3 DNA reads TGTGCCAGCAGCTTAGGCCCCCGGTACAATGAGCAGTTCTTC.

This chain uses TRBV10-1 with TRBJ2-7, with 9 bases fitting TRBD2. Germline V lookup: CDR1 WNHNN, CDR2 SYGVQD (reference sequence). With V trimmed by 3 bases and J by 4 bases, 4 bases remained unmatched. The CDR3 length is 14 residues. In nucleotides, the CDR3 is TGCGCCAGCAGTGACCTGACTAGCGGTTACGAGCAGTACTTC. It translates to CASSDLTSGYEQYF.

V and J are TRBV21-1 and TRBJ1-2. TRBV21-1 is assigned pseudogene status. This CDR3 has 15 amino acids. The CDR3 nucleotides read TGTGCCAGCACCGATCGACGGGGGGGAAACTATGGCTACACCTTC. It specifies CASTDRRGGNYGYTF.

The CDR3 here is CASSFTGPGNQPQHF. The DNA for the CDR3 is TGTGCCAGCAGTTTTACAGGGCCGGGCAATCAGCCCCAGCATTTT. The V gene is TRBV27, the J gene TRBJ1-5; a possible D gene is TRBD1 (6 bases). CDR1 is MNHEY and CDR2 is SMNVEV in the germline V gene (reference sequence). The CDR3 contains 15 residues. V was shortened by 3 bases and J by 2 bases, with 11 bases between the two germline ends.

This chain uses TRBV10-1 with TRBJ1-2, with a tentative D call TRBD1 (6 bases). With 2 bases removed from V and 4 bases from J, the gap between germline ends came to 8 bases. Germline V gene lookup returns CDR1 WNHNN and CDR2 SYGVQD (reference sequence). This CDR3 comprises 13 residues. The CDR3 DNA follows: TGCGCCAGCAGTGAGACAGGGACCTATGGCTACACCTTC. Amino acid sequence: CASSETGTYGYTF.

The chain joins TRBV11-2 to TRBJ1-5; D not certain. This CDR3 spans 15 amino acids. The germline V gene has CDR1 SGHAT and CDR2 FQNNGV. The germline V and J ends were trimmed by 2 bases and 1 base, with 9 bases remaining between them. The CDR3 reads CASSLSGRSNQPQHF. CDR3 nucleotides: TGTGCCAGCAGCTTATCCGGGAGAAGCAATCAGCCCCAGCATTTT.

V is TRBV6-1 and J is TRBJ1-2, with 7 nucleotides matching TRBD1. The CDR3 is 15 residues long. Per the germline V gene, CDR1 is MNHNS and CDR2 is SASEGT. The J segment lost 5 bases and the V segment lost 2 bases, leaving 8 bases of the junction unmatched. The CDR3 DNA reads TGTGCCAGCAGTGAAAGGCCCCCAGGGGGTTATGGCTACACCTTC. Residues: CASSERPPGGYGYTF.

The genes are TRBV11-2 and TRBJ1-3, with 8 bases aligning to TRBD1. CDR1 and CDR2 (germline): SGHAT, FQNNGV. The junction had 4 bases not matched to a gene; V was cut back by 1 base and J by 2 bases. This CDR3 comprises 16 residues. DNA for the CDR3: TGTGCCAGCAGCTTAGCAGGGGGCTTTGCTGGAAACACCATATATTTT. Translation gives CASSLAGGFAGNTIYF.

This chain joins TRBV30 and TRBJ2-7; the D is unclear. The CDR3 has 15 amino acids. Germline V gene data show CDR1 as GTSNPN and CDR2 as SVGIG (reference sequence). Trimming took off 0 bases at V and 0 bases at J, with 12 bases between the two ends. CDR3 region: CAWSVSDINSYEQYF. In nucleotides, the CDR3 is TGTGCCTGGAGTGTATCCGACATAAACTCCTACGAGCAGTACTTC.

The rearrangement links TRBV7-9 to TRBJ2-7, with 8 bases lining up with TRBD1. Trimming took 7 bases from V and 1 from J; bases not matched to a gene: 9. CDR3 length equals 15 residues. Germline loops: CDR1 SEHNR, CDR2 FQNEAQ (reference sequence). CDR3 residues: CASNGDRSLSYEQYF. The DNA of the CDR3 is TGTGCCAGCAACGGGGACAGGAGCCTTTCCTACGAGCAGTACTTC.

This clone appeared once. The CDR3 is CATSRGLGGANYGYTF. CDR3 sequence (DNA): TGTGCCACCAGCAGAGGGCTTGGGGGCGCGAACTATGGCTACACCTTC. The V and J genes are TRBV15 and TRBJ1-2, with a tentative D call TRBD1 (6 bases). The CDR3 totals 16 residues. Trimming shortened V by 1 base and J by 2 bases, and 14 bases separated the two germline ends. Germline CDR1 is LNHNV and CDR2 is YYDKDF (reference sequence).

The chain joins TRBV27 to TRBJ1-2; no definite D call. The germline V gene has CDR1 MNHEY and CDR2 SMNVEV (reference sequence). This CDR3 is built from 13 residues. The V end lost 2 bases, the J end lost 4 bases, and 8 bases lay between the germline ends. DNA of the CDR3: TGTGCCAGCAGTTTACTCCCTCTCTATGGCTACACCTTC. This codes for CASSLLPLYGYTF.

V usage is TRBV9 and J usage is TRBJ1-1; TRBD1 matches at 8 bases. CDR3 length: 14 residues. V gave up 2 bases and J gave up 6 bases; unmatched junction bases: 6. Germline CDR1 reads SGDLS; CDR2 reads YYNGEE. This CDR3 reads CASSVGDRFSEAFF. The CDR3 DNA follows: TGTGCCAGCAGCGTGGGGGACAGGTTCTCTGAAGCTTTCTTT.